Listed below are T cell receptor beta chains from one sample, sequenced in a study of T-cell reconstitution after alpha-beta-depleted transplantation in children. From the PCR reads, TCRdb called clonotypes with MiXCR, one entry per CDR3 protein. Found here are 400,000 to 450,000 distinct CDR3 sequences, approximately 42% of them singletons; the top ten hold about 30%. The starting material was PBMCs, obtained before TCRalphabeta/CD19-depleted stem cell transplant. These receptor sequences come from a girl aged 2-15 years with aplastic anemia, due to receive a stem cell transplant. Each CDR3 is given with its conserved first and last residue. D genes are given only for firm matches. Clone size is stated in some rows and not others, as once, few, many or a class when expanded.

d_call: TRBD1; j_call: TRBJ2-2; v_call: TRBV7-3; clone_size: NA; cdr3_aa: CASSSDRDRMMGNTGELFF; cdr3_nt: TGTGCCAGCAGCTCGGACCGGGACAGGATGATGGGAAACACCGGGGAGCTGTTTTTT
d_call: NA; j_call: TRBJ1-2; v_call: TRBV3-1; clone_size: few; cdr3_aa: CASSQDGAYHGYTF; cdr3_nt: TGTGCCAGCAGCCAAGATGGGGCGTATCATGGCTACACCTTC
d_call: TRBD1; j_call: TRBJ2-4; v_call: TRBV7-2; clone_size: NA; cdr3_aa: CASSPTGVGDIQYF; cdr3_nt: TGTGCCAGCAGCCCGACAGGGGTCGGGGACATTCAGTACTTC
d_call: NA; j_call: TRBJ2-1; v_call: TRBV12-5; clone_size: NA; cdr3_aa: CASGLAWGGLERLFF; cdr3_nt: TGTGCTAGTGGTTTGGCCTGGGGGGGCTTAGAAAGACTGTTCTTC
d_call: NA; j_call: TRBJ2-5; v_call: TRBV20-1; clone_size: once; cdr3_aa: CSAAKDRLEETQYF; cdr3_nt: TGCAGTGCTGCAAAGGACAGACTAGAAGAGACCCAGTACTTC
d_call: TRBD2; j_call: TRBJ2-7; v_call: TRBV20-1; clone_size: few; cdr3_aa: CSPGTSWEQYF; cdr3_nt: TGCAGCCCCGGGACTAGCTGGGAGCAGTACTTC
d_call: TRBD2; j_call: TRBJ2-1; v_call: TRBV20-1; clone_size: few; cdr3_aa: CCAAGTSGTVLEGEQFF; cdr3_nt: TGCTGTGCTGCCGGGACTAGCGGGACTGTACTGGAGGGTGAGCAGTTCTTC
d_call: NA; j_call: TRBJ2-3; v_call: TRBV5-1; clone_size: many; cdr3_aa: CASSRTDPTDTQYF; cdr3_nt: TGCGCCAGCAGCAGGACAGACCCCACAGATACGCAGTATTTT
d_call: NA; j_call: TRBJ2-1; v_call: TRBV20-1; clone_size: NA; cdr3_aa: CSAWERSRAYNEQFF; cdr3_nt: TGCAGTGCTTGGGAACGATCGAGGGCCTACAATGAGCAGTTCTTC
d_call: TRBD2; j_call: TRBJ2-7; v_call: TRBV5-5; clone_size: NA; cdr3_aa: CASSFRGGYEQYF; cdr3_nt: TGTGCCAGCAGCTTTCGGGGGGGCTACGAGCAGTACTTC
d_call: TRBD1; j_call: TRBJ1-4; v_call: TRBV20-1; clone_size: NA; cdr3_aa: CSAMTGQSVEKLFF; cdr3_nt: TGCAGTGCGATGACGGGACAGTCGGTTGAAAAACTGTTTTTT
d_call: NA; j_call: TRBJ2-2; v_call: TRBV12-3/TRBV12-4; clone_size: once; cdr3_aa: CASSLALGALNTGELFF; cdr3_nt: TGTGCCAGCAGTTTAGCGCTGGGGGCACTAAACACCGGGGAGCTGTTTTTT
d_call: NA; j_call: TRBJ2-2; v_call: TRBV25-1; clone_size: many; cdr3_aa: CASNLGPTNTGELFF; cdr3_nt: TGTGCCAGCAACCTCGGACCTACGAACACCGGGGAGCTGTTTTTT
d_call: NA; j_call: TRBJ1-1; v_call: TRBV27; clone_size: few; cdr3_aa: CASKDSPNTEAFF; cdr3_nt: TGTGCCAGCAAGGACAGCCCGAACACTGAAGCTTTCTTT
d_call: NA; j_call: TRBJ1-4; v_call: TRBV25-1; clone_size: NA; cdr3_aa: CASSEARGYEKLFF; cdr3_nt: TGTGCCAGCAGTGAGGCGAGGGGGTACGAAAAACTGTTTTTT
d_call: TRBD2; j_call: TRBJ2-3; v_call: TRBV20-1; clone_size: NA; cdr3_aa: CSARVGGFGPDTQYF; cdr3_nt: TGCAGTGCTAGAGTCGGGGGGTTTGGTCCCGATACGCAGTATTTT
d_call: TRBD2; j_call: TRBJ2-3; v_call: TRBV30; clone_size: NA; cdr3_aa: CAWSPGTSKYF; cdr3_nt: TGTGCCTGGAGTCCTGGGACTAGCAAGTATTTT
d_call: NA; j_call: TRBJ2-7; v_call: TRBV5-1; clone_size: NA; cdr3_aa: CASQSGTKAYEQYF; cdr3_nt: TGCGCCTCACAAAGCGGGACAAAAGCCTACGAGCAGTACTTC
d_call: NA; j_call: TRBJ2-1; v_call: TRBV29-1; clone_size: many; cdr3_aa: CSVGLSDEQFF; cdr3_nt: TGCAGCGTTGGATTGAGCGATGAGCAGTTCTTC
d_call: TRBD1; j_call: TRBJ1-4; v_call: TRBV11-2; clone_size: few; cdr3_aa: CASSQDRVEKLFF; cdr3_nt: TGTGCCAGCAGCCAGGACAGGGTTGAAAAACTGTTTTTT
d_call: TRBD2; j_call: TRBJ2-1; v_call: TRBV11-2; clone_size: NA; cdr3_aa: CASSLDRLGREGYNEQFF; cdr3_nt: TGTGCCAGCAGCTTAGACCGATTAGGGCGGGAGGGATACAATGAGCAGTTCTTC
d_call: TRBD1; j_call: TRBJ1-5; v_call: TRBV6-1; clone_size: NA; cdr3_aa: CASRATGDHYQPQHF; cdr3_nt: TGTGCCAGCAGAGCGACAGGGGACCACTATCAGCCCCAGCATTTT
d_call: NA; j_call: TRBJ2-3; v_call: TRBV12-3/TRBV12-4; clone_size: many; cdr3_aa: CASKQAGPSQYF; cdr3_nt: TGTGCCAGCAAACAGGCCGGCCCATCGCAGTATTTT
d_call: NA; j_call: TRBJ2-3; v_call: TRBV29-1; clone_size: many; cdr3_aa: CSVTEVNTDTQYF; cdr3_nt: TGCAGCGTCACTGAGGTGAACACAGATACGCAGTATTTT
d_call: NA; j_call: TRBJ2-1; v_call: TRBV10-1; clone_size: NA; cdr3_aa: CASSEGGARYNEQFF; cdr3_nt: TGCGCCAGCAGTGAGGGGGGGGCACGGTACAATGAGCAGTTCTTC
d_call: TRBD1; j_call: TRBJ2-7; v_call: TRBV5-1; clone_size: many; cdr3_aa: CASSRDGTATYEQYF; cdr3_nt: TGCGCCAGCAGCCGGGACGGGACAGCTACCTACGAGCAGTACTTC
d_call: NA; j_call: TRBJ2-1; v_call: TRBV5-1; clone_size: NA; cdr3_aa: CASSLRDFGEQFF; cdr3_nt: TGCGCCAGCAGCTTGCGGGACTTTGGTGAGCAGTTCTTC
d_call: NA; j_call: TRBJ1-5; v_call: TRBV12-3/TRBV12-4; clone_size: many; cdr3_aa: CASSLRGQPQHF; cdr3_nt: TGTGCCAGCAGTCTCCGGGGGCAGCCCCAGCATTTT
d_call: NA; j_call: TRBJ1-4; v_call: TRBV5-1; clone_size: NA; cdr3_aa: CASSPDRSWGEKLFF; cdr3_nt: TGCGCCAGCAGCCCCGACAGGTCTTGGGGTGAAAAACTGTTTTTT
d_call: NA; j_call: TRBJ2-3; v_call: TRBV7-8; clone_size: NA; cdr3_aa: CASSLGGASLTTDTQYF; cdr3_nt: TGTGCCAGCAGCTTAGGAGGGGCTAGTCTCACCACAGATACGCAGTATTTT
d_call: TRBD1; j_call: TRBJ1-1; v_call: TRBV7-2; clone_size: many; cdr3_aa: CASSPRTGGSNTEAFF; cdr3_nt: TGTGCCAGCAGCCCGCGGACAGGGGGCTCAAACACTGAAGCTTTCTTT
d_call: TRBD1; j_call: TRBJ1-1; v_call: TRBV5-1; clone_size: many; cdr3_aa: CASSLRRTGANTEAFF; cdr3_nt: TGCGCCAGCAGCTTGAGACGGACAGGGGCAAACACTGAAGCTTTCTTT
d_call: NA; j_call: TRBJ1-6; v_call: TRBV7-9; clone_size: NA; cdr3_aa: CASSHRTEGVSPLHF; cdr3_nt: TGTGCCAGCAGCCACAGGACGGAGGGCGTCTCACCCCTCCACTTT
d_call: NA; j_call: TRBJ2-7; v_call: TRBV7-2; clone_size: few; cdr3_aa: CASSFGALEQYF; cdr3_nt: TGTGCCAGCAGCTTTGGCGCCTTGGAGCAGTACTTC
d_call: NA; j_call: TRBJ2-1; v_call: TRBV20-1; clone_size: few; cdr3_aa: CSARDFVLPGSNEQFF; cdr3_nt: TGCAGTGCTAGAGATTTTGTTCTACCGGGGAGCAATGAGCAGTTCTTC
d_call: TRBD1; j_call: TRBJ1-5; v_call: TRBV4-1; clone_size: NA; cdr3_aa: CDSSQGKGTVNQPQHF; cdr3_nt: TGCGACAGCAGCCAAGGTAAAGGGACAGTCAATCAGCCCCAGCATTTT
d_call: NA; j_call: TRBJ2-1; v_call: TRBV27; clone_size: NA; cdr3_aa: CASSLGLPSSYNEQFF; cdr3_nt: TGTGCCAGCAGTTTAGGACTCCCGAGCTCCTACAATGAGCAGTTCTTC
d_call: TRBD2; j_call: TRBJ2-5; v_call: TRBV20-1; clone_size: NA; cdr3_aa: CSAAGTSGSVGTQYF; cdr3_nt: TGCAGTGCTGCAGGGACTAGCGGGAGCGTGGGGACCCAGTACTTC
d_call: TRBD1; j_call: TRBJ2-3; v_call: TRBV29-1; clone_size: NA; cdr3_aa: CSVVGGPQGSSTDTQYF; cdr3_nt: TGCAGCGTTGTAGGGGGCCCACAGGGATCTAGCACAGATACGCAGTATTTT
d_call: TRBD2; j_call: TRBJ2-1; v_call: TRBV5-1; clone_size: many; cdr3_aa: CASSPGLAGLYEQFF; cdr3_nt: TGCGCCAGCAGCCCCGGACTAGCGGGACTCTATGAGCAGTTCTTC
d_call: NA; j_call: TRBJ2-2; v_call: TRBV5-1; clone_size: few; cdr3_aa: CASSSRTIGELFF; cdr3_nt: TGCGCCAGCAGCTCTCGGACTATCGGGGAGCTGTTTTTT
d_call: NA; j_call: TRBJ2-3; v_call: TRBV5-1; clone_size: few; cdr3_aa: CASSFYRDGPDTQYF; cdr3_nt: TGCGCCAGCAGCTTTTATAGGGATGGGCCAGATACGCAGTATTTT
d_call: NA; j_call: TRBJ2-5; v_call: TRBV6-2/TRBV6-3; clone_size: NA; cdr3_aa: CASSSIRGVETQYF; cdr3_nt: TGTGCCAGCAGTTCCATCAGGGGCGTGGAGACCCAGTACTTC
d_call: TRBD2; j_call: TRBJ2-1; v_call: TRBV14; clone_size: NA; cdr3_aa: CASSHRPSGYNEQFF; cdr3_nt: TGTGCCAGCAGCCATCGGCCTAGCGGTTACAATGAGCAGTTCTTC
d_call: NA; j_call: TRBJ2-7; v_call: TRBV6-6; clone_size: NA; cdr3_aa: CASHIGREPYEQYF; cdr3_nt: TGTGCCAGCCACATCGGCCGGGAACCCTACGAGCAGTACTTC
d_call: TRBD1; j_call: TRBJ2-1; v_call: TRBV6-1; clone_size: NA; cdr3_aa: CASRSDRGLYNEQFF; cdr3_nt: TGTGCCAGCAGATCGGACAGGGGCCTATACAATGAGCAGTTCTTC
d_call: NA; j_call: TRBJ1-1; v_call: TRBV29-1; clone_size: NA; cdr3_aa: CSADERLTNTEAFF; cdr3_nt: TGCAGCGCGGACGAACGGTTGACGAACACTGAAGCTTTCTTT
d_call: NA; j_call: TRBJ2-3; v_call: TRBV20-1; clone_size: NA; cdr3_aa: CSARDLFRDTDTQYF; cdr3_nt: TGCAGTGCTAGAGATCTTTTTAGGGACACAGATACGCAGTATTTT
d_call: TRBD1; j_call: TRBJ1-2; v_call: TRBV6-5; clone_size: NA; cdr3_aa: CASSYGDRGEDGYTF; cdr3_nt: TGTGCCAGCAGTTATGGGGACAGGGGTGAGGATGGCTACACCTTC
d_call: TRBD2; j_call: TRBJ2-3; v_call: TRBV20-1; clone_size: NA; cdr3_aa: CSARRLAGSTDTQYF; cdr3_nt: TGCAGTGCTAGGAGACTAGCGGGGTCCACAGATACGCAGTATTTT
d_call: NA; j_call: TRBJ2-4; v_call: TRBV28; clone_size: NA; cdr3_aa: CASSLRTHQYF; cdr3_nt: TGTGCCAGCAGTTTAAGGACACACCAGTACTTC
d_call: NA; j_call: TRBJ2-5; v_call: TRBV6-2/TRBV6-3; clone_size: NA; cdr3_aa: CASSRQEQETQYF; cdr3_nt: TGTGCCAGCAGCAGACAGGAGCAAGAGACCCAGTACTTC
d_call: NA; j_call: TRBJ2-7; v_call: TRBV28; clone_size: NA; cdr3_aa: CASSFALVLSYEQYF; cdr3_nt: TGTGCCAGCAGTTTCGCGTTGGTCCTATCCTACGAGCAGTACTTC
d_call: NA; j_call: TRBJ2-5; v_call: TRBV5-1; clone_size: NA; cdr3_aa: CASSMGGHGARETQYF; cdr3_nt: TGCGCCAGCAGCATGGGGGGACACGGAGCGAGGGAGACCCAGTACTTC
d_call: NA; j_call: TRBJ2-1; v_call: TRBV5-1; clone_size: NA; cdr3_aa: CASSPLGTEQFF; cdr3_nt: TGCGCCAGCAGTCCCCTCGGGACAGAGCAGTTCTTC
d_call: NA; j_call: TRBJ1-1; v_call: TRBV18; clone_size: once; cdr3_aa: CASSPQGPNTEAFF; cdr3_nt: TGTGCCAGCTCACCACAGGGCCCGAACACTGAAGCTTTCTTT
d_call: TRBD1; j_call: TRBJ2-7; v_call: TRBV29-1; clone_size: NA; cdr3_aa: CSVVRQGKHEQYF; cdr3_nt: TGCAGCGTTGTTAGACAGGGGAAGCACGAGCAGTACTTC